The 32 T cell receptor beta chains below all came from one sample that was sequenced in a study of blood T cell repertoires in COVID-19. Produced via immunoSEQ multiplex PCR; TCRdb's table is partial and in-frame only. The sample yields approximately 500,000 clones, approximately 85% seen once. Sequences were obtained from peripheral blood. All receptors come from a human donor in a cohort sampled during active COVID-19.

V usage is TRBV19 and J usage is TRBJ1-2; 7 nucleotides match TRBD1. The J segment lost 0 bases and the V segment lost 6 bases, leaving 7 bases of the junction unmatched. The CDR3 is made up of 15 amino acids. The germline V gene encodes CDR1 LNHDA and CDR2 SQIVND (reference sequence). The CDR3 nucleotides are TGTGCCAGTAGCGGACAGGCAAGAGCTAACTATGGCTACACCTTC. This translates into CASSGQARANYGYTF.

The chain uses TRBV7-3 and TRBJ2-7; 11 bases map to TRBD2. This CDR3 has 14 amino acids. The germline CDR1 and CDR2 sequences are SGHTA and FQGTGA. After removal of 5 bases from V and 7 bases from J, the junction contained 7 bases not matched to a gene. CDR3 sequence: CASSLLAGAREQYF. CDR3 nucleotides: TGTGCCAGCAGCCTACTAGCGGGAGCGCGGGAGCAGTACTTC.

The chain uses TRBV5-6 and TRBJ2-1, with TRBD2 matching 11 bases. The germline V gene encodes CDR1 SGHDT and CDR2 YYEEEE. The junction had 3 bases not matched to a gene; V was cut back by 5 bases and J by 5 bases. This CDR3 comprises 14 residues. Here the CDR3 DNA reads TGTGCCAGCAGGCGACTAGCGGGAAACAATGAGCAGTTCTTC. Its translation is CASRRLAGNNEQFF.

The chain employs TRBV28 and TRBJ2-3; 11 bases are shared with TRBD2. The V gene end was trimmed by 5 bases and the J gene end by 3 bases; junction bases not matched to a gene: 4. Germline V CDR1 and CDR2: MDHEN, SYDVKM. This CDR3 region has 15 residues. The CDR3 DNA follows: TGTGCCAGCAGTCCACCTAGCGGGAGGACAGATACGCAGTATTTT. Translated: CASSPPSGRTDTQYF.

The chain carries TRBV5-6 and TRBJ2-7; 12 bases fit TRBD1. With V trimmed by 4 bases and J by 9 bases, 5 bases remained unmatched. The CDR3 is 13 amino acids. CDR1 is SGHDT, CDR2 YYEEEE, per germline. CDR3 sequence (DNA): TGTGCCAGCAGCCTGGGACAGGGGGCAAGGCAGTACTTC. As protein: CASSLGQGARQYF. The full variable domain, with the rest looked up from reference TRBV5-6 and TRBJ2-7, is DAGVTQSPTHLIKTRGQQVTLRCSPKSGHDTVSWYQQALGQGPQFIFQYYEEEERQRGNFPDRFSGHQFPNYSSELNVNALLLGDSALYLCASSLGQGARQYFGPGTRLTVT.

This clone has just a few counts. The chain employs TRBV6-5 and TRBJ1-6; D not certain. Germline-derived CDR1 and CDR2 are MNHEY and SVGAGI. This CDR3 region has 14 residues. V shed 7 bases and J shed 0 bases, with 7 bases lying between them. This chain's CDR3 is CASKRTSYNSPLHF. The CDR3 DNA is TGTGCCAGCAAGCGAACCTCCTATAATTCACCCCTCCACTTT.

This clone was seen a few times. V usage is TRBV27 and J usage is TRBJ1-1, with unresolved D. The CDR3 runs to 13 residues. Looked up from germline, CDR1 is MNHEY and CDR2 is SMNVEV (reference sequence). V lost 4 bases, J lost 0 bases, and 6 bases lay in between. The CDR3 here is CASSSPLNTEAFF. The CDR3 bases are TGTGCCAGCAGTTCCCCTTTGAACACTGAAGCTTTCTTT.

The rearrangement joins TRBV7-2 to TRBJ2-1, with 9 bases matching TRBD1. Looked up from germline, CDR1 is SGHTA and CDR2 is FQGNSA. The V segment lost 3 bases and the J segment 6 bases; nucleotides outside the gene matches: 9. The CDR3 has 16 amino acids. This CDR3 reads CASSLKTGGRGNEQFF. The CDR3 DNA sequence: TGTGCCAGCAGCTTGAAAACAGGGGGCAGGGGCAATGAGCAGTTCTTC. The whole variable domain, remainder taken from reference TRBV7-2 and TRBJ2-1, is GAGVSQSPSNKVTEKGKDVELRCDPISGHTALYWYRQSLGQGLEFLIYFQGNSAPDKSGLPSDRFSAERTGGSVSTLTIQRTQQEDSAVYLCASSLKTGGRGNEQFFGPGTRLTVL.

This sequence joins TRBV14 and TRBJ2-7, with TRBD1 matching over 9 bases. The V gene's germline CDR1 is SGHDN and CDR2 FVKESK. The CDR3 contains 15 residues. V gave up 2 bases and J gave up 7 bases; unmatched junction bases: 9. The chain's CDR3 is CASSQPGQGLREQYF. As DNA, the CDR3 is TGTGCCAGCAGCCAACCGGGACAGGGTCTGCGGGAGCAGTACTTC.

The CDR3 sequence: CSAWLDSTTGELFF. Written as DNA, the CDR3 is TGCAGCGCCTGGTTGGACAGTACCACCGGGGAGCTGTTTTTT. V and J are TRBV29-1 and TRBJ2-2; possibly TRBD1 for D (6 bases). Germline V CDR1 and CDR2: SQVTM, ANQGSEA. The CDR3 consists of 14 residues. The V and J ends lost 7 bases and 4 bases respectively, with 16 bases between them.

This clone was seen just once. This chain links TRBV25-1 with TRBJ2-7; 7 bases are shared with TRBD2. Germline assignment: CDR1 MGHDK and CDR2 SYGVNS. CDR3 size: 16 residues. With 3 bases clipped from V and 4 bases from J, the junction kept 12 bases outside the gene matches. The CDR3 loop is CASSDGPGGRIYEQYF. CDR3 bases: TGTGCCAGCAGTGACGGTCCCGGCGGGAGAATTTACGAGCAGTACTTC.

The chain links TRBV4-3 to TRBJ2-3, with 7 bases lining up with TRBD2. The V gene's germline CDR1 is LGHNA and CDR2 YSLEER. This CDR3 contains 16 residues. Trimming took 4 bases from V and 0 from J; bases not matched to a gene: 7. The CDR3 DNA is TGCGCCAGCAGCCGGATCGGAGCGGGAAGCACAGATACGCAGTATTTT. Amino acid sequence: CASSRIGAGSTDTQYF.

This clone was recorded only once. The J gene is TRBJ2-3, the V gene TRBV15, with TRBD2 identical over 8 bases. The V and J ends lost 2 bases and 0 bases, in that order; junction bases with no gene match: 7. Germline CDR1 LNHNV, CDR2 YYDKDF (reference sequence). The CDR3 is 17 residues long. The CDR3 nucleotides read TGTGCCACCAGCAGAAGGGTAGCGGGGTCTAGCACAGATACGCAGTATTTT. This encodes CATSRRVAGSSTDTQYF.

This chain joins TRBV7-9 and TRBJ2-5, with TRBD2 as a possible D gene (5 bases). Trimming pared 2 bases from V and 5 bases from J, leaving 12 bases between. Germline assignment: CDR1 SEHNR and CDR2 FQNEAQ (reference sequence). There are 14 residues in the CDR3. The CDR3 DNA sequence: TGTGCCAGCAGCTTAAGCGGTGTGGGGGAGACCCAGTACTTC. Its translation is CASSLSGVGETQYF.

The chain employs TRBV20-1 and TRBJ2-1, with TRBD2 matching over 8 bases. Per germline, CDR1 DFQATT and CDR2 SNEGSKA (reference sequence). The CDR3 length is 16 residues. Trimming cost V 3 bases and J 2 bases; bases outside gene matches: 9. The CDR3 sequence: CSASPPRGRTYNEQFF. In nucleotides, the CDR3 is TGCAGTGCTAGTCCCCCTCGCGGGAGGACCTACAATGAGCAGTTCTTC.

The V gene is TRBV19, the J gene TRBJ2-7; 8 bases align to TRBD2. CDR3 size: 14 residues. Germline V gene data show CDR1 as LNHDA and CDR2 as SQIVND (reference sequence). The trim removed 2 bases at V and 6 bases at J, leaving 6 bases unmatched. The CDR3 here is CASSITGRAVEQYF. The CDR3 DNA reads as TGTGCCAGTAGTATAACCGGGAGGGCCGTCGAGCAGTACTTC.

Only one count was recorded for this clone. The DNA is left out, because the CDR3 cannot be placed on it with certainty; the CDR3 is given as TCRdb lists it. The rearrangement links TRBV9 to TRBJ2-3; whether TRBD2, the table's D call, matches the DNA was not checked. The CDR3 is 13 amino acids in total, end residues counted. Germline V CDR1 and CDR2: SGDLS, YYNGEE. The chain's CDR3 is CASSFGPGNTQYF.

This clone was detected a few times. V usage is TRBV2 and J usage is TRBJ2-1; D not certain. Trimming shortened V by 8 bases and J by 8 bases, and 7 bases separated the two germline ends. Germline CDR1 SNHLY, CDR2 FYNNEI. The CDR3 is 10 residues long. In DNA form, the CDR3 reads TGTGCCAGCGCACCGGATGAGCAGTTCTTC. This sequence encodes CASAPDEQFF. Drawing the rest from reference TRBV2 and TRBJ2-1, the complete variable domain is EPEVTQTPSHQVTQMGQEVILRCVPISNHLYFYWYRQILGQKVEFLVSFYNNEISEKSEIFDDQFSVERPDGSNFTLKIRSTKLEDSAMYFCASAPDEQFFGPGTRLTVL.

The chain employs TRBV10-2 and TRBJ2-5, with 9 nucleotides matching TRBD2. The germline gives CDR1 WSHSY, CDR2 SAAADI. The CDR3 runs to 14 residues. Trimming cost V 4 bases and J 5 bases; bases outside gene matches: 5. CDR3 sequence (DNA): TGCGCCAGCAGTGCTGCGGGAGGGGGGGAGACCCAGTACTTC. Translated, it gives CASSAAGGGETQYF.

The chain combines TRBV27 with TRBJ2-1, with 11 bases matching TRBD2. Per the germline V gene, CDR1 is MNHEY and CDR2 is SMNVEV (reference sequence). The CDR3 extends over 15 amino acids. V shed 5 bases, J shed 4 bases, and the junction held 4 bases outside the gene matches. This chain's CDR3 is CASSPGTSGYNEQFF. As DNA, the CDR3 is TGTGCCAGCAGTCCCGGGACTAGCGGATACAATGAGCAGTTCTTC.

The rearrangement uses TRBV19 and TRBJ2-1; TRBD2 matches at 12 bases. Germline V CDR1 and CDR2: LNHDA, SQIVND (reference sequence). Unmatched junction bases numbered 18, after V lost 5 bases and J lost 4 bases. This CDR3 spans 20 amino acids. The CDR3 DNA reads as TGTGCCAGTAGTCAAGGACCTTTCGAACCTGGACTAGCGGGATACAATGAGCAGTTCTTC. Its translation is CASSQGPFEPGLAGYNEQFF.

This chain links TRBV24-1 with TRBJ1-5, with D perhaps TRBD1 (5 bases). The V gene's germline CDR1 is KGHDR and CDR2 SFDVKD. The CDR3 spans 14 residues. V was clipped by 5 bases and J by 4 bases, with 11 bases between them. The CDR3 here is CATSGRGLNQPQHF. In DNA, the CDR3 is TGTGCCACCAGTGGAAGGGGCTTGAATCAGCCCCAGCATTTT.

This clone appeared a single time. V is TRBV7-2 and J is TRBJ2-3; 10 nucleotides align to TRBD2. V dropped 4 bases and J dropped 3; count of bases not matched to a gene: 4. CDR3 length: 15 residues. Germline CDR1 and CDR2: SGHTA and FQGNSA. CDR3 DNA sequence: TGTGCCAGCAGCTCTCTAGCGGGAGAGACAGATACGCAGTATTTT. Its translation: CASSSLAGETDTQYF.

This clone was counted once. The chain combines TRBV6-2 or TRBV6-3 with TRBJ2-7, with 8 bases fitting TRBD1. The germline V gene encodes CDR1 MNHEY and CDR2 SVGEGT. The CDR3 has 16 residues. Trimming removed 5 bases from V and 4 bases from J; junction bases left unmatched: 13. Written as DNA, the CDR3 is TGTGCCAGCAGTCACCGTTCCGGACAGGGCTGGTACGAGCAGTACTTC. Translation gives CASSHRSGQGWYEQYF.

The chain uses TRBV19 and TRBJ1-1; TRBD1 matches at 8 bases. In germline, CDR1 is LNHDA, CDR2 SQIVND (reference sequence). The trim removed 6 bases at V and 1 base at J, leaving 7 bases unmatched. The CDR3 runs 15 residues. The CDR3 spells CASSPNRGGNTEAFF. The CDR3 nucleotides read TGTGCCAGTAGCCCAAACAGGGGGGGGAACACTGAAGCTTTCTTT.

Worth noting for this clone: Germline and junction disagree at one end, which may indicate a read error. V gene TRBV2 combines with J gene TRBJ1-2; tentatively, D is TRBD1 (6 bases). Germline lookup yields CDR1 SNHLY and CDR2 FYNNEI. This CDR3 has 14 residues. Here the CDR3 DNA reads TGTGCCAGCAGGGATCCGACAGGAGGTCCCTCTTCGGCCTTC. As protein: CASRDPTGGPSSAF.

The chain employs TRBV7-3 and TRBJ2-3; 11 bases line up with TRBD2. Germline V gene lookup returns CDR1 SGHTA and CDR2 FQGTGA. The CDR3 runs to 17 residues. V dropped 5 bases and J dropped 6; count of bases not matched to a gene: 13. The CDR3 DNA is TGTGCCAGCAGCGATCAACCGGGACTAGCGGTGATGGATACGCAGTATTTT. Protein sequence: CASSDQPGLAVMDTQYF.

The V call is TRBV4-3, the J call TRBJ2-3, with D possibly TRBD2 on 5 matching bases. CDR1 and CDR2 (germline): LGHNA, YSLEER. This CDR3 is built from 13 residues. Trimming cost V 4 bases and J 3 bases, with 8 bases left between them. The CDR3 here is CASSREWTDTQYF. For the CDR3, the DNA is TGCGCCAGCAGCCGGGAGTGGACAGATACGCAGTATTTT.

J is TRBJ2-7 and V is TRBV18, with D maybe TRBD1 (7 bases). V lost 2 bases and J 3 bases, leaving 11 bases between the germline ends. This CDR3 comprises 14 residues. The germline CDR1 and CDR2 sequences are KGHSH and LQKENI. This chain's CDR3 is CASSPGGDSYEQYF. As DNA, the CDR3 is TGTGCCAGCTCACCAGGAGGGGACAGCTACGAGCAGTACTTC. Complete variable domain (other parts from reference TRBV18 and TRBJ2-7): NAGVMQNPRHLVRRRGQEARLRCSPMKGHSHVYWYRQLPEEGLKFMVYLQKENIIDESGMPKERFSAEFPKEGPSILRIQQVVRGDSAAYFCASSPGGDSYEQYFGPGTRLTVT.

V is TRBV19 and J is TRBJ1-6, with no clear D. V lost 4 bases and J lost 0, with 10 bases in between. CDR1 is LNHDA, CDR2 SQIVND, per germline (reference sequence). The CDR3 loop spans 16 amino acids. The CDR3 reads CASSRQASSYNSPLHF. The CDR3 nucleotides are TGTGCCAGTAGTAGGCAGGCGAGCTCCTATAATTCACCCCTCCACTTT.

This chain connects TRBV5-1 to TRBJ2-7; tentative D call: TRBD1 (5 bases). CDR1 is SGHRS and CDR2 is YFSETQ in the germline V gene. CDR3 length: 15 amino acids. Trimming took 4 bases from V and 4 from J, leaving 18 bases between them. The CDR3 region has the DNA TGCGCCAGCAGCCAAGCCGGGTCCAAGGGGTACGAGCAGTACTTC. Residues: CASSQAGSKGYEQYF.

The rearrangement uses TRBV5-1 and TRBJ1-2; 8 nucleotides agree with TRBD1. Germline CDR1 is SGHRS and CDR2 is YFSETQ. With 0 bases clipped from V and 7 bases from J, the junction kept 17 bases outside the gene matches. This CDR3 is built from 18 residues. The CDR3 reads CASSLAGQGAYAVRGYTF. The CDR3, as DNA: TGCGCCAGCAGCTTGGCCGGGCAGGGGGCGTATGCGGTCCGTGGCTACACCTTC.